This T cell receptor beta chain was observed in a study of tumor-infiltrating lymphocytes in localized non-small cell lung cancer. This clone showed up just a few times. Its specificity is unknown. General observations from the study: Each assay used a separate piece of the same tissue.

Sequencing was performed with immunoSEQ multiplex PCR; in TCRdb, only in-frame clones are kept and a portion is missing. The sample holds about 15,000 clones, 65% to 75% seen once. Trimming took 10 bases from V and 4 from J, leaving 11 bases between them. The CDR3 is 12 residues long. Germline CDR1 reads ENHRY; CDR2 reads SYGVKD. The chain couples TRBV10-3 to TRBJ1-5; no definite D call. Specimen: uninvolved lung tissue not adjacent to the tumor. This sequence was found in a human donor with non-small cell lung cancer. The CDR3 region is CATTRENQPQHF. The DNA of the CDR3 is TGTGCCACTACCCGGGAAAATCAGCCCCAGCATTTT.